This entry is about one TCR beta chain. Here immunoSEQ multiplex PCR was the method, and the copy in TCRdb shows in-frame clones only, minus some. This repertoire shows around 300,000 clones, around 89% found once; its top ten account for 6.3%. These data originate in a study of blood T cell repertoires in COVID-19. Seattle patient enrollment occurred during active infection, with longitudinal follow-up thereafter. CDR1 MGHRA and CDR2 YSYEKL come from the germline V gene. This CDR3 is built from 15 residues. Trimming stripped 6 bases from V and 5 bases from J, with 17 bases between. This TCR derives from a woman in her forties or fifties with COVID-19, enrolled during active disease. The chain combines TRBV4-1 with TRBJ2-1; D is possibly TRBD1 (5 bases). Sequenced input: peripheral blood. CDR3 sequence: CASSSDWGFHNEQFF. The CDR3 DNA follows: TGCGCCAGCAGTTCCGATTGGGGCTTTCACAATGAGCAGTTCTTC.